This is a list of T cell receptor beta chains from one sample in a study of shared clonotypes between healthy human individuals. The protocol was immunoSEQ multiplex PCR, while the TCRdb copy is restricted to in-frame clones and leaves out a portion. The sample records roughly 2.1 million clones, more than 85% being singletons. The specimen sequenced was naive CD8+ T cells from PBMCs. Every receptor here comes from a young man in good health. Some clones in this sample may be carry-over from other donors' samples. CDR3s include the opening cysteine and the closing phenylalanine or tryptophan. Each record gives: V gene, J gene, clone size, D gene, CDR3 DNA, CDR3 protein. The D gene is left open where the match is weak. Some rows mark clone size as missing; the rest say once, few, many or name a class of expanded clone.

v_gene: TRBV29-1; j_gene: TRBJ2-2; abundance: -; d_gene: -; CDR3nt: TGCAGCGTCCGGAGCAGGACCGGGGAGCTGTTTTTT; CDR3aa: CSVRSRTGELFF
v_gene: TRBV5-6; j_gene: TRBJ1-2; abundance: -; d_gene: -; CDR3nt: TGTGCCAGCAGCTTGAAGGGCTATGGCTACACCTTC; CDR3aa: CASSLKGYGYTF
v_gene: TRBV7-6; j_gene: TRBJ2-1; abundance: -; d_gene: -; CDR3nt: TGTGCCAGCAGCTTAGCTCCGGATCGTGATGAGCAGTTCTTC; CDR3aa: CASSLAPDRDEQFF
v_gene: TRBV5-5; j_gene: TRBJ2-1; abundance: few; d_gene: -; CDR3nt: TGTGCCAGCAGAGATACCGGGTCCGACGATGAGCAGTTCTTC; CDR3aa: CASRDTGSDDEQFF
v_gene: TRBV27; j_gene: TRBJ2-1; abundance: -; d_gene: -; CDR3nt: TGTGCCAGCAGTTTATCGTCCCGTACAGGGAGGATCTACGATGAGCAGTTCTTC; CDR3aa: CASSLSSRTGRIYDEQFF
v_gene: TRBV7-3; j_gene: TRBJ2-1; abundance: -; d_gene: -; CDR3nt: TGTGCCAGCAGCCAAACTGGGACTCTCAATGAGCAGTTCTTC; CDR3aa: CASSQTGTLNEQFF
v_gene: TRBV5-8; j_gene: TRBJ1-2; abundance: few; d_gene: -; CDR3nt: TGTGCCAGCAGCTTGAAGGGCTACACCTTC; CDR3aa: CASSLKGYTF
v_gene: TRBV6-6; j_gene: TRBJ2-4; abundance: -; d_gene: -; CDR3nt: TGTGCCAGCAACGACCGGACGGACATTCAGTACTTC; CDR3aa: CASNDRTDIQYF
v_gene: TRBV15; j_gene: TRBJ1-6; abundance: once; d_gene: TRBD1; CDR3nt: TGTGCCACCAGCCCGACAGGGGTACATTCACCCCTCCACTTT; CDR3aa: CATSPTGVHSPLHF
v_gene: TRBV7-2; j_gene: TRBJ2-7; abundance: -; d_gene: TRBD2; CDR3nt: TGTGCCAGCAGCGCCTGGGGGGGTTACGAGCAGTACTTC; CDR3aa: CASSAWGGYEQYF
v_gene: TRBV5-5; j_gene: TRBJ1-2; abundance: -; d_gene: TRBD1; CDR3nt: TGTGCCAGCAGCCCGGACAGGGGGCATAACTATGGCTACACCTTC; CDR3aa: CASSPDRGHNYGYTF
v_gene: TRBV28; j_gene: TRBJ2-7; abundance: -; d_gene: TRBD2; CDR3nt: TGTGCCAGCAGCCCGACTGGGGGATATAGGCTAGCGGGAGGCTACGAGCAGTACTTC; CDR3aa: CASSPTGGYRLAGGYEQYF
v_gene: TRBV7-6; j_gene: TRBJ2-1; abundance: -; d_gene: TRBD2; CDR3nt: TGTGCCAGCAGCTTAGGAGCGGGAGGGGGGAATGAGCAGTTCTTC; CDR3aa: CASSLGAGGGNEQFF
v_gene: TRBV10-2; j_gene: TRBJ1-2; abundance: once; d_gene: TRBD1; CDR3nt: TGCGCCAGCAGAGAAGACAGGGCCTCTGGCTACACCTTC; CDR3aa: CASREDRASGYTF
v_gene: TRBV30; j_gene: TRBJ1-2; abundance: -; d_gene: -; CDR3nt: TGTGCCTGGAGTGGCCAGCTCTACGTCTATGGCTACACCTTC; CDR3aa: CAWSGQLYVYGYTF
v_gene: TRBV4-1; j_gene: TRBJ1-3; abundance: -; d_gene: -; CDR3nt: TGCGCCAGCAGCCAATTGTCTCCGGTAGCCGCGGGTAGAGAAAACACCATATATTTT; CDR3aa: CASSQLSPVAAGRENTIYF
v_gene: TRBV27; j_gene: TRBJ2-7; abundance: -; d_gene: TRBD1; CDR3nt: TGTGCCAGCAGTATGGACAGGGGATCCCCCTACGAGCAGTACTTC; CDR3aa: CASSMDRGSPYEQYF
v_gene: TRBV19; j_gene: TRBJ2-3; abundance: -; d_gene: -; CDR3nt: TGTGCCAGTACCCCCCCTGAGGATGAGGGCACAGATACGCAGTATTTT; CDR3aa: CASTPPEDEGTDTQYF
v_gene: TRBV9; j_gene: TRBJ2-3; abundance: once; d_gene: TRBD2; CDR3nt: TGTGCCAGCAGCCTGGGACTAGCGGGAAATACAGATACGCAGTATTTT; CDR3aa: CASSLGLAGNTDTQYF
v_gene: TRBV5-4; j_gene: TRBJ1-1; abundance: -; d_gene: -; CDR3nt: TGTGCCAGCAACCAGGGTGGACACAGGGTGAGGGACACTGAAGCTTTCTTT; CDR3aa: CASNQGGHRVRDTEAFF
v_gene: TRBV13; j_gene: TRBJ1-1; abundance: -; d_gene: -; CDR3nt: TGTGCCAGCAGCGGGCAGGGGTTTGGAGCTTTCTTT; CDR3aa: CASSGQGFGAFF
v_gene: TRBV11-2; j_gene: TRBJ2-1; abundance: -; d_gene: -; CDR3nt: TGTGCCAGCAGCTTAATATTCGGGTCGAGTTGGGAGCAGTTCTTC; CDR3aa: CASSLIFGSSWEQFF
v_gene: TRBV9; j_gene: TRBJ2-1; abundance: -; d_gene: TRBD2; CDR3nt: TGTGCCAGCAGCGTAGGCCTAGCGGGAGGGTCGAGCTCCTACAATGAGCAGTTCTTC; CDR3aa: CASSVGLAGGSSSYNEQFF